The present T cell receptor beta chain was sequenced within a study of blood T cell repertoires in COVID-19. Only one count was recorded for this clone. Germline CDR1 SNHLY, CDR2 FYNNEI. Between the trimmed V and J ends, which lost 3 bases and 3 bases, there was a span of 12 bases. There are 14 residues in the CDR3. All recovered Cohort 3 donors got two negative PCRs, got clearance, or saw symptom resolution. Assay: immunoSEQ multiplex PCR; the TCRdb copy retains only in-frame clones and omits some. The sample contains about 140,000 clones, 80% to 90% of which appear only once. Sequenced: PBMCs or T cells enriched from blood (not recorded which). This sequence joins TRBV2 and TRBJ2-7; a possible D gene is TRBD2 (6 bases). The source is a man aged 55 to 70 who had recovered from COVID-19. The CDR3 DNA is TGTGCCAGCAGTGAGATAGCGGAGGGCTACGAGCAGTACTTC. Encoded protein: CASSEIAEGYEQYF.